The sequence of this T cell receptor (beta chain) was determined in a study of blood T cells in healthy people across ages. Study-level points and caveats: Fewer expanded clones and more diversity marked long-lived versus aged donors.

V lost 8 bases and J lost 5; bases outside the gene matches: 5. The V gene's germline CDR1 is MDHEN and CDR2 SYDVKM. The CDR3 covers 13 residues. Using a J-beta primer mix together with a sample-barcoded 5' primer, a second PCR was run for 7 to 11 cycles. TCRdb redid the calling of the 5' RACE reads with MiXCR, one entry per CDR3 protein. The sample lists fewer than 950,000 distinct CDR3 sequences; about 53% were seen once. Donors ranged from 6 to 90 years old and were healthy Caucasians in Russia. This clonotype was detected a few times. Its antigen is still unknown. The specimen sequenced was blood. V is TRBV28 and J is TRBJ2-5; TRBD1 matches 10 bases. This TCR was recovered from an elderly man in good health. In nucleotides, the CDR3 is TGTGCCAGCTCGGACAGGGGGTTTGAGACCCAGTACTTC. As protein: CASSDRGFETQYF.